This record concerns one T cell receptor (beta chain) sequence. After removal of 2 bases from V and 0 bases from J, the junction contained 1 base not matched to a gene. The length of the CDR3 is 15 residues. CDR1 is MNHEY and CDR2 is SVGEGT in the germline V gene. This entry belongs to a study of blood T cell repertoires in COVID-19. TCRdb keeps only in-frame clones here, not all; method: immunoSEQ multiplex PCR. Counted here are under 200,000 clones, around 80% occurring once; the ten biggest clones make up 5% to 8.5%. This TCR was recovered from a man between 65 and 85 years old with active or convalescent COVID-19. The specimen was peripheral blood. The chain uses TRBV6-2 or TRBV6-3 and TRBJ1-5, with 7 bases fitting TRBD1. This CDR3 is CASSYAGGSNQPQHF. CDR3 sequence (DNA): TGTGCCAGCAGTTACGCAGGGGGTAGCAATCAGCCCCAGCATTTT.